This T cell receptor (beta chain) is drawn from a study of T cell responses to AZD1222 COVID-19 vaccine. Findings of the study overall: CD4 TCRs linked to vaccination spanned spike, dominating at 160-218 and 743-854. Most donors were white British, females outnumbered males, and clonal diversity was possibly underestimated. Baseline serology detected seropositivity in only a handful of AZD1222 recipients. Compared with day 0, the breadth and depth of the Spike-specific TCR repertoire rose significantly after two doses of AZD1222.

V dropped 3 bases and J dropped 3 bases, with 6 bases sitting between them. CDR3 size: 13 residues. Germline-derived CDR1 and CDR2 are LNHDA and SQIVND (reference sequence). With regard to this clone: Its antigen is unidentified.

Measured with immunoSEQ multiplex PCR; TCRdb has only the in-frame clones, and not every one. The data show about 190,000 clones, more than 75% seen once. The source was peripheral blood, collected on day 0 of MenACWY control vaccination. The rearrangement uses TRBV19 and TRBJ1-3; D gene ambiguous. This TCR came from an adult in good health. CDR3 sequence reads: CASSIPSGNTIYF. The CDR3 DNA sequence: TGTGCCAGTAGTATTCCGAGTGGAAACACCATATATTTT. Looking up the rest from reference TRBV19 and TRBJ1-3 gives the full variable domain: DGGITQSPKYLFRKEGQNVTLSCEQNLNHDAMYWYRQDPGQGLRLIYYSQIVNDFQKGDIAEGYSVSREKKESFPLTVTSAQKNPTAFYLCASSIPSGNTIYFGEGSWLTVV.